What follows are 28 T cell receptor beta chains derived from one specimen sequenced in a study of control samples from healthy donors and cancer patients. The method was immunoSEQ multiplex PCR; TCRdb's version includes in-frame clones alone and lacks a portion of them. This table has around 67,000 clones, roughly 87% appearing once. Sequencing was carried out using PBMCs. These receptors all come from a man aged 60 to 69 with colorectal cancer.

The CDR3 reads CSGTGFGSNQPQHF. DNA for the CDR3: TGCAGCGGTACAGGGTTTGGTAGCAATCAGCCCCAGCATTTT. The V call is TRBV29-1, the J call TRBJ1-5; weak D call: TRBD1 (6 bases). V lost 7 bases to trimming and J lost 0 bases, with 13 bases between them. In germline, CDR1 is SQVTM, CDR2 ANQGSEA. The CDR3 is made up of 14 amino acids. Based on the CDR3 plus reference TRBV29-1 and TRBJ1-5, the full variable domain is SAVISQKPSRDICQRGTSLTIQCQVDSQVTMMFWYRQQPGQSLTLIATANQGSEATYESGFVIDKFPISRPNLTFSTLTVSNMSPEDSSIYLCSGTGFGSNQPQHFGDGTRLSIL.

The chain uses TRBV4-1 and TRBJ2-3; 10 positions agree with TRBD2. V was clipped by 4 bases and J by 11 bases; unmatched bases: 15. Germline CDR1 is MGHRA and CDR2 is YSYEKL. This CDR3 region has 16 residues. The CDR3 reads CASSPSGGGPRGGQYF. The CDR3 DNA reads as TGCGCCAGCAGCCCCAGCGGGGGGGGCCCGAGAGGGGGGCAGTATTTT.

This chain links TRBV4-1 with TRBJ2-1, with D maybe TRBD2 (6 bases). Trimming pared 0 bases from V and 8 bases from J, leaving 20 bases between. Germline V gene sequence: CDR1 MGHRA, CDR2 YSYEKL. The CDR3 runs 17 residues. CDR3 sequence: CASSQDGGLSPIDEQFF. CDR3 coding DNA: TGCGCCAGCAGCCAAGATGGTGGACTATCCCCAATCGATGAGCAGTTCTTC.

The rearrangement uses TRBV18 and TRBJ1-1, with D possibly TRBD1 on 6 matching bases. Germline CDR1 and CDR2: KGHSH and LQKENI. This CDR3 has 13 residues. V was pared by 6 bases and J by 1 base, with 9 bases between. CDR3 in amino acids: CASSLGQNTEAFF. The DNA for the CDR3 is TGTGCCAGCTCGCTGGGACAGAACACTGAAGCTTTCTTT.

This chain links TRBV2 with TRBJ2-1, with TRBD2 matching 13 bases. Germline loops: CDR1 SNHLY, CDR2 FYNNEI. J lost 1 base, V lost 3 bases, and 15 bases had no gene match. There are 21 residues in the CDR3. CDR3: CASSDLLMAGGLAGSYNEQFF. CDR3 coding DNA: TGTGCCAGCAGTGATTTGTTAATGGCTGGGGGACTAGCGGGGTCCTACAATGAGCAGTTCTTC.

J is TRBJ1-6 and V is TRBV4-2; no definite D call. This CDR3 contains 13 residues. V was shortened by 2 bases and J by 14 bases, with 13 bases between the two germline ends. Germline CDR1 reads LGHNA; CDR2 reads YNFKEQ. CDR3 DNA: TGTGCCAGCAGCCAAATAGGGCTCCAGGCCCTCCACTTT. This encodes CASSQIGLQALHF.

This chain uses TRBV6-2 or TRBV6-3 with TRBJ2-7; no clear D. Germline V gene sequence: CDR1 MNHEY, CDR2 SVGEGT. V lost 0 bases to trimming and J lost 5 bases, with 5 bases between them. The CDR3 contains 12 residues. In DNA form, the CDR3 reads TGTGCCAGCAGTTACTCTGTCCACGAGCAGTACTTC. It encodes CASSYSVHEQYF.

V is TRBV5-1 and J is TRBJ2-2; a weak D match, TRBD1 (6 bases). CDR1 is SGHRS and CDR2 is YFSETQ in the germline V gene. The CDR3 consists of 15 residues. Trimming removed 1 base at V and 0 bases at J, with 7 bases between. The CDR3 here is CASSLRQANTGELFF. The CDR3 bases are TGCGCCAGCAGCTTGAGACAGGCGAACACCGGGGAGCTGTTTTTT.

The chain carries TRBV28 and TRBJ2-3; TRBD2 agrees at 9 bases. The ends lost 2 bases at V and 6 bases at J; junction bases unmatched: 12. Looked up from germline, CDR1 is MDHEN and CDR2 is SYDVKM. The length of the CDR3 is 17 residues. CDR3 sequence reads: CASSLQGSGGLGDTQYF. The CDR3 region has the DNA TGTGCCAGCAGTTTACAAGGTAGCGGGGGCCTCGGGGATACGCAGTATTTT.

The CDR3 bases are TGTGCCACCAACTTCGACGGCCAAGAGACCCAGTACTTC. Translated, it gives CATNFDGQETQYF. The chain recombines TRBV15 with TRBJ2-5; no firm D call. CDR3 length: 13 residues. The V gene lost 7 bases and the J gene lost 1 base, with 10 bases spanning the gap. CDR1 and CDR2 from the germline V gene are LNHNV and YYDKDF (reference sequence).

The chain recombines TRBV11-3 with TRBJ2-7; 7 nucleotides agree with TRBD2. V was pared by 1 base and J by 6 bases, with 12 bases of the junction left unmatched. Germline-derived CDR1 and CDR2 are SGHNT and YENEEA. The CDR3 consists of 16 residues. The CDR3 DNA is TGTGCCAGCAGCTTAGTGGGGGGGGGACCTCCGGGCGAGCAGTACTTC. Its translation is CASSLVGGGPPGEQYF.

The chain couples TRBV4-1 to TRBJ2-7; 7 nucleotides line up with TRBD1. V was clipped by 1 base and J by 0 bases; unmatched bases: 3. The germline CDR1 and CDR2 sequences are MGHRA and YSYEKL. The CDR3 loop spans 15 amino acids. The CDR3 spells CASSQVRDSSYEQYF. The CDR3, as DNA: TGCGCCAGCAGCCAAGTTAGGGACAGCTCCTACGAGCAGTACTTC.

This sequence joins TRBV6-1 and TRBJ1-2; no definite D call. Per germline, CDR1 MNHNS and CDR2 SASEGT. This CDR3 contains 15 residues. V lost 2 bases and J lost 4, with 14 bases in between. This CDR3 reads CASSESVLSVYGYTF. DNA for the CDR3: TGTGCCAGCAGTGAAAGTGTGCTCTCGGTCTATGGCTACACCTTC.

In this sample, this clone turned up a few times. The chain recombines TRBV14 with TRBJ1-2; D ambiguous. CDR1 and CDR2 (germline): SGHDN, FVKESK. The germline V and J ends were trimmed by 1 base and 7 bases, with 22 bases remaining between them. This CDR3 contains 17 residues. CDR3: CASSQGGRLIGGSGYTF. For the CDR3, the DNA is TGTGCCAGCAGCCAAGGTGGTCGCCTCATAGGCGGAAGTGGCTACACCTTC.

J is TRBJ1-5 and V is TRBV30, with D maybe TRBD1 (5 bases). Germline V gives CDR1 GTSNPN, CDR2 SVGIG (reference sequence). Trimming pared 5 bases from V and 6 bases from J, leaving 17 bases between. The CDR3 contains 14 residues. In DNA, the CDR3 is TGTGCCTGGGGCTTTGGGGGTAACGGTCAGCCCCAGCATTTT. It encodes CAWGFGGNGQPQHF.

This chain uses TRBV5-6 with TRBJ2-1; D is possibly TRBD1 (6 bases). Per germline, CDR1 SGHDT and CDR2 YYEEEE. CDR3 length: 13 residues. V lost 2 bases and J lost 6, with 9 bases in between. The CDR3 nucleotides read TGTGCCAGCAGCTTCGGACAGATCAATGAGCAGTTCTTC. Translated, it gives CASSFGQINEQFF.

The chain links TRBV2 to TRBJ2-2; D possibly corresponds to TRBD1 (5 bases). The CDR3 totals 14 residues. V lost 6 bases and J lost 2, with 10 bases in between. Germline lookup yields CDR1 SNHLY and CDR2 FYNNEI. CDR3 sequence (DNA): TGTGCCAGCAGGCCCAGGGTTAACACCGGGGAGCTGTTTTTT. Translating gives CASRPRVNTGELFF.

The V call is TRBV11-3, the J call TRBJ1-2; D might be TRBD1 (6 bases). V was clipped by 0 bases and J by 3 bases, with 14 bases between them. Looked up from germline, CDR1 is SGHNT and CDR2 is YENEEA. The CDR3 runs to 16 residues. The chain's CDR3 is CASSLEGRGGDYGYTF. DNA of the CDR3: TGTGCCAGCAGCTTAGAGGGCCGGGGGGGCGACTATGGCTACACCTTC.

As for this clone: At the DNA level, this CDR3 is encoded by other sequences in the same sample as well. This sequence joins TRBV6-5 and TRBJ2-1; 11 positions match TRBD2. Losses at the gene ends were 4 bases for V and 7 bases for J; bases not matched to a gene: 6. The germline gives CDR1 MNHEY, CDR2 SVGAGI. The CDR3 has 15 residues. The CDR3 region is CASSSLAGGLNEQFF. DNA of the CDR3: TGTGCCAGCAGTTCGTTAGCGGGGGGGCTGAATGAGCAGTTCTTC.

The V call is TRBV5-1, the J call TRBJ2-7; 11 positions match TRBD2. Germline trimming cut 2 bases from V and 7 bases from J; bases unmatched to any gene: 8. This CDR3 is built from 15 residues. CDR1 SGHRS and CDR2 YFSETQ come from the germline V gene. The CDR3 DNA reads as TGCGCCAGCAGCTTAATTAGCGGGGGGGTGCGGGAGCAGTACTTC. The encoded protein is CASSLISGGVREQYF. The variable domain in full, with the rest retrieved from reference TRBV5-1 and TRBJ2-7, is KAGVTQTPRYLIKTRGQQVTLSCSPISGHRSVSWYQQTPGQGLQFLFEYFSETQRNKGNFPGRFSGRQFSNSRSEMNVSTLELGDSALYLCASSLISGGVREQYFGPGTRLTVT.

The V and J genes are TRBV30 and TRBJ1-6; tentative D call: TRBD1 (5 bases). V lost 0 bases and J lost 5, with 14 bases in between. The CDR3 sequence is 16 residues long. Germline V gene sequence: CDR1 GTSNPN, CDR2 SVGIG (reference sequence). The DNA for the CDR3 is TGTGCCTGGAGTGTACATGGGGGACCCAATAATTCACCCCTCCACTTT. This codes for CAWSVHGGPNNSPLHF.

This chain connects TRBV4-1 to TRBJ1-1; TRBD1 matches 12 bases. The CDR3 has 14 amino acids. V gave up 4 bases and J gave up 6 bases; unmatched junction bases: 3. From germline, CDR1 is MGHRA and CDR2 YSYEKL. The CDR3 nucleotides are TGCGCCAGCAGCCCGGGACAGGGGGCCGCTGAAGCTTTCTTT. It codes for CASSPGQGAAEAFF.

The chain recombines TRBV5-4 with TRBJ1-6; D possibly corresponds to TRBD1 (6 bases). The CDR3 covers 14 residues. Trimming removed 4 bases from V and 13 bases from J, with 18 bases in between. Germline V CDR1 and CDR2: SGHNT, YYREEE (reference sequence). CDR3 loop: CASSHGQPMGPLHF. For the CDR3, the DNA is TGTGCCAGCAGCCACGGACAGCCTATGGGGCCCCTCCACTTT.

The chain employs TRBV2 and TRBJ1-4; tentatively, D is TRBD1 (6 bases). V lost 2 bases and J lost 8, with 15 bases in between. The CDR3 spans 15 residues. The germline V gene has CDR1 SNHLY and CDR2 FYNNEI. The CDR3 nucleotides are TGTGCCAGCAGTGAATGGGGTCAGGGGAACGAAAAACTGTTTTTT. Translated, it gives CASSEWGQGNEKLFF.

The rearrangement links TRBV7-9 to TRBJ2-3; D is undetermined. Germline CDR1 is SEHNR and CDR2 is FQNEAQ (reference sequence). This CDR3 contains 10 residues. V was cut by 11 bases and J by 1 base, with 4 bases left in between. This chain's CDR3 is CASGTDTQYF. CDR3 nucleotide sequence: TGTGCCTCGGGCACAGATACGCAGTATTTT.

The chain employs TRBV3-1 (or the pseudogene TRBV3-2) and TRBJ1-1; D is unresolved. Trimming took off 3 bases at V and 2 bases at J, with 7 bases between the two ends. CDR1 and CDR2 from the germline V gene are LGHDT and YNNKEL (reference sequence). This CDR3 is 13 amino acids long. The CDR3 DNA follows: TGTGCCAGCAGCCATGGGTCTAACACTGAAGCTTTCTTT. Translated, it gives CASSHGSNTEAFF.

The chain has TRBV3-1 (or the pseudogene TRBV3-2) and TRBJ2-3; perhaps D is TRBD1 or TRBD2 (6 bases each). The germline V gene has CDR1 LGHDT and CDR2 YNNKEL (reference sequence). V was shortened by 4 bases and J by 2 bases, with 22 bases between the two germline ends. The CDR3 runs 18 residues. CDR3 in DNA: TGTGCCAGCAGCCGTGGGCGGGGCGCGTCGGGACACACAGATACGCAGTATTTT. The encoded protein is CASSRGRGASGHTDTQYF.

This chain connects TRBV3-1 (or the pseudogene TRBV3-2) to TRBJ1-1, with a weak D call TRBD1 (6 bases). The V end lost 4 bases, the J end lost 6 bases, and 12 bases lay between the germline ends. Germline assignment: CDR1 LGHDT and CDR2 YNNKEL (reference sequence). This CDR3 has 13 amino acids. The CDR3 region is CASSPRDNAEAFF. The CDR3 DNA follows: TGTGCCAGCAGCCCCCGGGACAACGCTGAAGCTTTCTTT.